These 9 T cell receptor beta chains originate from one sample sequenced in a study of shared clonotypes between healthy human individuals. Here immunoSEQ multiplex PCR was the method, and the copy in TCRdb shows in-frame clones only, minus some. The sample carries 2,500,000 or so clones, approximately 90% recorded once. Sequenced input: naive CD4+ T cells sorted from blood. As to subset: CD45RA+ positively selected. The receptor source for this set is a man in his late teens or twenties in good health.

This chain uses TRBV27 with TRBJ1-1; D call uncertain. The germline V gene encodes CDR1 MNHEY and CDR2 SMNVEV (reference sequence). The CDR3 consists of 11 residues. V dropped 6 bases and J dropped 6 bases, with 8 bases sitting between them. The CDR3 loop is CASSPRPEAFF. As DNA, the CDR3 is TGTGCCAGCAGCCCCCGACCTGAAGCTTTCTTT.

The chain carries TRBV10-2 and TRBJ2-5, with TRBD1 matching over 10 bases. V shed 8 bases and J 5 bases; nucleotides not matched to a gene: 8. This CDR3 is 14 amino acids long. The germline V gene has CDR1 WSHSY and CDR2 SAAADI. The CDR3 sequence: CASGWDRGQETQYF. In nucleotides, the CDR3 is TGCGCCAGCGGCTGGGACAGGGGACAGGAGACCCAGTACTTC.

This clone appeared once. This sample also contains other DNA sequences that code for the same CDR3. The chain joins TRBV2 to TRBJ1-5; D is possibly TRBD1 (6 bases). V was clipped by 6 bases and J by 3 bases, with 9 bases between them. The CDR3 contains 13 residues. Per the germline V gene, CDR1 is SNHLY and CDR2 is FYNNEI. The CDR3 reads CASSGQLNQPQHF. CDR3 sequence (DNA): TGTGCCAGCAGCGGACAGCTCAATCAGCCCCAGCATTTT.

DNA for the CDR3: TGTGCCAGCACCCTTCCAGGGACAGTCAACCCCTACGAGCAGTACTTC. It specifies CASTLPGTVNPYEQYF. V usage is TRBV11-2 and J usage is TRBJ2-7; TRBD1 matches 7 bases. The CDR3 length is 16 residues. Germline lookup yields CDR1 SGHAT and CDR2 FQNNGV. Germline trimming cut 7 bases from V and 2 bases from J; bases unmatched to any gene: 14. Complete variable domain (other parts from reference TRBV11-2 and TRBJ2-7): EAGVAQSPRYKIIEKRQSVAFWCNPISGHATLYWYQQILGQGPKLLIQFQNNGVVDDSQLPKDRFSAERLKGVDSTLKIQPAKLEDSAVYLCASTLPGTVNPYEQYFGPGTRLTVT.

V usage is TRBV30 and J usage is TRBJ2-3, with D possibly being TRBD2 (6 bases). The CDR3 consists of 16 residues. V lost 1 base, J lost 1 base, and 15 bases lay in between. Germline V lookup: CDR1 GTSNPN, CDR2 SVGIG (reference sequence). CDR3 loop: CAWSAPGRSGTDTQYF. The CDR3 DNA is TGTGCCTGGAGTGCGCCAGGGAGGTCGGGCACAGATACGCAGTATTTT.

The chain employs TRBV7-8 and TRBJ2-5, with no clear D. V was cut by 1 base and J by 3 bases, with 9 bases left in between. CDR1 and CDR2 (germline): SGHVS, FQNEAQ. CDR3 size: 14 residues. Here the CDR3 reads CASSLGLSKETQYF. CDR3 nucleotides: TGTGCCAGCAGCTTAGGACTGAGTAAAGAGACCCAGTACTTC.

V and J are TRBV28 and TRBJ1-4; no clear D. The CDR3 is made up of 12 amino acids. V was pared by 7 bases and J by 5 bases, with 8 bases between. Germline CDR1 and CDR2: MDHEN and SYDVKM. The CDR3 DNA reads TGTGCCAGCAACTCACTGAATGAAAAACTGTTTTTT. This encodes CASNSLNEKLFF. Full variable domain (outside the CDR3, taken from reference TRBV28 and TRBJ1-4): DVKVTQSSRYLVKRTGEKVFLECVQDMDHENMFWYRQDPGLGLRLIYFSYDVKMKEKGDIPEGYSVSREKKERFSLILESASTNQTSMYLCASNSLNEKLFFGSGTQLSVL.

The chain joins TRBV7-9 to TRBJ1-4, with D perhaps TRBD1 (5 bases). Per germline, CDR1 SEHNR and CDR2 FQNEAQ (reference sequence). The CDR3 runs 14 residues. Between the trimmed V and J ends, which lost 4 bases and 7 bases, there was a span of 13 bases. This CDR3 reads CASSSRDPSEKLFF. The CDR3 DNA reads TGTGCCAGCAGCTCCCGGGACCCTAGTGAAAAACTGTTTTTT.

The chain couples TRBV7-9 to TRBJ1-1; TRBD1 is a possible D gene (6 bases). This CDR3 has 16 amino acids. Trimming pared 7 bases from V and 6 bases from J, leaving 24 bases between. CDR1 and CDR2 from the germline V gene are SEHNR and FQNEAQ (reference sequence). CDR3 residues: CASTLSPNREGAEAFF. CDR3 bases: TGTGCCAGCACCCTTTCCCCGAACAGGGAGGGCGCTGAAGCTTTCTTT.